This TCR beta chain comes out of a study of T cell changes during pregnancy in multiple sclerosis. V lost 8 bases and J lost 0; bases outside the gene matches: 4. This CDR3 region has 14 residues. The V gene's germline CDR1 is SNHLY and CDR2 FYNNEI. Some clones are missing from TCRdb's copy, which holds only in-frame ones; the method was immunoSEQ multiplex PCR. The data show about 64,000 clones, approximately 92% seen once. The sequence was collected from a female donor with multiple sclerosis, enrolled in a pregnancy study. The rearrangement uses TRBV2 and TRBJ2-1; 7 nucleotides agree with TRBD2. The material sequenced was peripheral blood, taken in the second trimester of pregnancy. The DNA for the CDR3 is TGTGCCAGCGTCGGCGGGAGCTCCTACAATGAGCAGTTCTTC. The encoded protein is CASVGGSSYNEQFF.